A selection of T cell receptor beta chains follows, all from one sample in a study of T cell responses to AZD1222 COVID-19 vaccine. Generated by immunoSEQ multiplex PCR, the TCRdb table keeps only in-frame clones and is missing some. The sample has 140,000 to 150,000 clones, around 90% seen once. This specimen was peripheral blood, taken 28 days after the second dose of the MenACWY control vaccine. These receptors originate from an adult who received the MenACWY meningococcal vaccine as a control. CDR3s include the opening cysteine and the closing phenylalanine or tryptophan. D genes are given only for firm matches. Clone size is stated in some rows and not others, as once, few, many or a class when expanded.

clone_size	d_call	cdr3_length	v_call	j_call	cdr3_aa	cdr3_nt
few	TRBD1	15	TRBV19	TRBJ2-4	CASSINRGHENIQYF	TGTGCCAGTAGTATAAACAGGGGGCATGAGAACATTCAGTACTTC
.	TRBD2	13	TRBV18	TRBJ2-7	CASSPGAGGEQYF	TGTGCCAGCTCACCAGGAGCGGGAGGCGAGCAGTACTTC
.	.	14	TRBV7-9	TRBJ2-7	CASSLGHRDYEQYF	TGTGCCAGCAGCTTAGGTCACCGGGACTACGAGCAGTACTTC
.	TRBD2	15	TRBV24-1	TRBJ2-1	CATSEPGLSQHEQFF	TGTGCCACCAGTGAGCCGGGACTAAGTCAGCATGAGCAGTTCTTC
.	TRBD2	15	TRBV6-2/TRBV6-3	TRBJ2-1	CASSHLSGVSTGSFF	TGTGCCAGCAGTCATCTTAGCGGGGTGAGTACTGGCTCGTTCTTC
.	TRBD1	16	TRBV7-3	TRBJ2-2	CASSPPGQGSTGELFF	TGTGCCAGCAGCCCCCCGGGACAGGGGTCGACCGGGGAGCTGTTTTTT
few	.	15	TRBV10-3	TRBJ1-5	CAISEWGASNQPQHF	TGTGCCATCAGTGAATGGGGGGCGAGCAATCAGCCCCAGCATTTT
.	.	14	TRBV6-5	TRBJ1-4	CASSSPGANEKLFF	TGTGCCAGCAGTTCCCCGGGGGCTAATGAAAAACTGTTTTTT
.	TRBD1	18	TRBV24-1	TRBJ2-2	CATSDRLGQGRVPGELFF	TGTGCCACCAGTGATCGCTTGGGACAGGGGAGAGTCCCCGGGGAGCTGTTTTTT
.	.	16	TRBV5-6	TRBJ1-1	CASSPSLRILNTEAFF	TGTGCCAGCAGCCCGTCCCTACGGATCCTAAACACTGAAGCTTTCTTT
.	TRBD1	15	TRBV6-2/TRBV6-3	TRBJ1-2	CASSPRDRPNYGYTF	TGTGCCAGCAGTCCCCGGGACAGGCCTAACTATGGCTACACCTTC
.	.	14	TRBV7-3	TRBJ1-1	CASSLGHMNTEAFF	TGTGCCAGCAGCCTAGGACACATGAACACTGAAGCTTTCTTT
.	TRBD1	16	TRBV7-9	TRBJ1-1	CASSLEAGGMNTEAFF	TGTGCCAGCAGCTTAGAGGCAGGGGGTATGAACACTGAAGCTTTCTTT
.	.	11	TRBV29-1	TRBJ1-3	CSAHRGNTIYF	TGCAGCGCGCACAGGGGAAACACCATATATTTT
.	TRBD1	14	TRBV4-1	TRBJ1-2	CASSHLTGIYGYTF	TGCGCCAGCAGCCACCTGACAGGGATCTATGGCTACACCTTC
.	TRBD1	17	TRBV7-6	TRBJ2-3	CASSNRDRGRGGDTQYF	TGTGCCAGCAGCAACCGAGACAGGGGACGAGGTGGGGATACGCAGTATTTT
.	.	13	TRBV7-3	TRBJ1-2	CASSQGGNYGYTF	TGTGCCAGCAGCCAAGGAGGTAACTATGGCTACACCTTC
.	TRBD1	14	TRBV3-1/TRBV3-2	TRBJ2-1	CASSRDRASNEQFF	TGTGCCAGCAGCCGGGACAGGGCGTCAAATGAGCAGTTCTTC
.	TRBD1	16	TRBV25-1	TRBJ1-4	CASSGRDRATNEKLFF	TGTGCCAGCAGTGGCCGCGACAGGGCAACTAATGAAAAACTGTTTTTT
.	.	13	TRBV2	TRBJ2-7	CASRRNGNYEQYF	TGTGCCAGCAGACGCAACGGGAACTACGAGCAGTACTTC
.	.	13	TRBV3-1/TRBV3-2	TRBJ2-7	CASSQDRDYEQYF	TGTGCCAGCAGCCAAGACAGGGACTACGAGCAGTACTTC
.	.	13	TRBV7-9	TRBJ1-1	CASSLPRNTEAFF	TGTGCCAGCAGCTTACCCAGGAACACTGAAGCTTTCTTT
.	.	14	TRBV7-9	TRBJ2-5	CASSTREIRTTQYF	TGTGCCAGCAGCACCCGGGAAATTCGGACGACCCAGTACTTC
.	TRBD2	14	TRBV6-1	TRBJ2-7	CASSDLSGRAEQYF	TGTGCCAGCAGTGATCTCAGCGGGAGGGCCGAGCAGTACTTC
.	.	15	TRBV4-2	TRBJ2-7	CASRVGDGGKSEQYF	TGTGCCAGCAGAGTCGGGGATGGGGGAAAGTCCGAGCAGTACTTC
.	.	15	TRBV10-3	TRBJ2-3	CAIRLGTSGTDTQYF	TGTGCCATCAGACTCGGGACTTCAGGCACAGATACGCAGTATTTT
.	TRBD1	17	TRBV7-2	TRBJ1-1	CASSLGGTGGMNTEAFF	TGTGCCAGCAGCTTAGGGGGGACAGGGGGGATGAACACTGAAGCTTTCTTT
.	TRBD1	14	TRBV28	TRBJ1-2	CASRAQGTYYGYTF	TGTGCCAGCAGGGCACAGGGGACTTACTATGGCTACACCTTC
.	TRBD2	16	TRBV5-1	TRBJ2-3	CASSLASSGSSDTQYF	TGCGCCAGCAGCTTGGCCTCTAGCGGGAGTTCAGATACGCAGTATTTT
.	TRBD2	16	TRBV9	TRBJ2-2	CASSPRTSGATGELFF	TGTGCCAGCAGCCCAAGGACTAGCGGGGCCACCGGGGAGCTGTTTTTT
.	TRBD1	13	TRBV5-1	TRBJ1-1	CASSYGQGVEAFF	TGCGCCAGCAGCTACGGACAGGGGGTCGAAGCTTTCTTT
.	TRBD2	15	TRBV3-1/TRBV3-2	TRBJ2-7	CASSQDSGGATEQYF	TGTGCCAGCAGCCAGGATAGCGGGGGGGCCACCGAGCAGTACTTC
.	.	12	TRBV5-6	TRBJ1-1	CASSTGPTEAFF	TGTGCCAGCAGTACAGGGCCCACTGAAGCTTTCTTT
once	.	16	TRBV7-9	TRBJ2-6	CASSFTGATGANVLTF	TGTGCCAGCAGCTTTACGGGGGCAACTGGGGCCAACGTCCTGACTTTC
once	.	13	TRBV18	TRBJ1-2	CASSQEGTYGYTF	TGTGCCAGCTCGCAAGAAGGCACCTATGGCTACACCTTC
.	.	14	TRBV3-1/TRBV3-2	TRBJ1-5	CASSQRLGNQPQHF	TGTGCCAGCAGCCAACGGTTGGGCAATCAGCCCCAGCATTTT
.	TRBD1	15	TRBV6-5	TRBJ2-4	CASSYSGTGANIQYF	TGTGCCAGCAGTTACTCGGGGACAGGGGCCAACATTCAGTACTTC
.	TRBD1	16	TRBV13	TRBJ1-3	CASSLTIGQAGNTIYF	TGTGCCAGCAGCCTCACCATCGGACAGGCTGGAAACACCATATATTTT
.	.	14	TRBV14	TRBJ1-2	CASSQAGGGYGYTF	TGTGCCAGCAGCCAAGCGGGGGGCGGCTATGGCTACACCTTC
.	.	14	TRBV7-2	TRBJ1-2	CASSLGARVYGYTF	TGTGCCAGCAGCTTAGGGGCTAGGGTCTATGGCTACACCTTC
few	.	11	TRBV28	TRBJ2-3	CASSLSNTQYF	TGTGCCAGCAGTTTATCCAATACGCAGTATTTT
.	.	17	TRBV3-1/TRBV3-2	TRBJ1-2	CASSQERRTLANYGYTF	TGTGCCAGCAGCCAAGAAAGGCGAACCCTCGCTAACTATGGCTACACCTTC
.	TRBD1	13	TRBV30	TRBJ2-5	CAWDRTGMETQYF	TGTGCCTGGGACCGGACAGGGATGGAGACCCAGTACTTC
.	.	13	TRBV7-3	TRBJ2-7	CASSLGGFYEQYF	TGTGCCAGCAGCTTGGGGGGTTTCTACGAGCAGTACTTC
.	.	13	TRBV12-3/TRBV12-4	TRBJ1-1	CASSLRVYTEAFF	TGTGCCAGCAGTTTGAGGGTCTACACTGAAGCTTTCTTT
.	TRBD1	20	TRBV4-3	TRBJ2-6	CASSRIPPITGAYGANVLTF	TGCGCCAGCAGCCGTATTCCTCCGATTACAGGGGCCTACGGGGCCAACGTCCTGACTTTC
.	TRBD1	16	TRBV25-1	TRBJ1-5	CARRGRGSYSNQPQHF	TGTGCCAGAAGGGGGCGCGGATCTTATAGCAATCAGCCCCAGCATTTT
.	.	16	TRBV5-5	TRBJ1-6	CASSLGVGGLASPLHF	TGTGCCAGCAGCTTGGGGGTCGGAGGACTAGCCTCACCCCTCCACTTT